The subject of this entry is one T cell receptor (beta chain). The antigen remains unidentified. The same CDR3 can be traced to other DNA sequences in this sample. This specimen comes from a study of cytomegalovirus exposure and HLA in healthy donors. The CDR3 is 15 amino acids. Germline V gene data show CDR1 as MNHEY and CDR2 as SVGAGI. The J segment lost 7 bases and the V segment lost 6 bases, leaving 5 bases of the junction unmatched. 13 Jbeta primers and 60 Vbeta primers were used for the PCR. Clones were sequenced by immunoSEQ multiplex PCR, and TCRdb holds only the in-frame ones, with some missing. This sample has roughly 200,000 clones, with 76% found just once. General observations from the study: The presence/absence work took it that sequencing depth was about the same across donors. TCR beta chain V- and J-gene trimming was linked, in a later analysis, to a missense variant in DCLRE1C. The study labeled about 160 TCR beta chains cytomegalovirus-associated.

The sequence was collected from a man between 18 and 29 years old in good health and CMV-seronegative. The material sequenced was PBMCs. This chain uses TRBV6-5 with TRBJ2-2; TRBD2 matches at 13 bases. The CDR3 loop is CASSWTSGSDGELFF. Written as DNA, the CDR3 is TGTGCCAGCAGCTGGACTAGCGGGAGTGACGGGGAGCTGTTTTTT.